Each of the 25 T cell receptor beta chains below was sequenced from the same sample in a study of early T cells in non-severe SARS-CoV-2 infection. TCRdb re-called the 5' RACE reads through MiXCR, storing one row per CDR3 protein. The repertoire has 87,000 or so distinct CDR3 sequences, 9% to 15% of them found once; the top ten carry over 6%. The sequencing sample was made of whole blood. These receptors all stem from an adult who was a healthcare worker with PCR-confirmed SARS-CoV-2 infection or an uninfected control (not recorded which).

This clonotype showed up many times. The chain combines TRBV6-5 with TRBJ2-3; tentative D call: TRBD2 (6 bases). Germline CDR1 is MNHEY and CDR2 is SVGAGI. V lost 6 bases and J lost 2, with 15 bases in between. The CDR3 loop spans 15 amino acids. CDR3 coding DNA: TGTGCCAGCAGCCGAGCCGGGACTGTCACAGATACGCAGTATTTT. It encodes CASSRAGTVTDTQYF.

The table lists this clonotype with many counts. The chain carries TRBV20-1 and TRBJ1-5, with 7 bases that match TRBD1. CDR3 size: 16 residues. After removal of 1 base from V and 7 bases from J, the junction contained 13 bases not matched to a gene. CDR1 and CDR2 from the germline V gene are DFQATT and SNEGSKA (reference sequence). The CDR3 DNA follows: TGCAGTGCTAGAGTTACAGGGGAAATAAGTGGACAGCCCCAGCATTTT. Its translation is CSARVTGEISGQPQHF.

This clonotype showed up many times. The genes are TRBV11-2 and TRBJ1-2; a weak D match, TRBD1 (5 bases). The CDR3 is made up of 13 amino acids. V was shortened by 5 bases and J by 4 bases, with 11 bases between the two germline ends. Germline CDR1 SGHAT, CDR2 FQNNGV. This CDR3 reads CASSPSGFYGYTF. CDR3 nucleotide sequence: TGTGCCAGCAGCCCGTCAGGGTTCTATGGCTACACCTTC.

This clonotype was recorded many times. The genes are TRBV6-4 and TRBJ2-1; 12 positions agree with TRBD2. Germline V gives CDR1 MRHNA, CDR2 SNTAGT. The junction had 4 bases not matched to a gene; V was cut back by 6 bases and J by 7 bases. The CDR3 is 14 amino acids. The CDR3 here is CASSLAGGGNEQFF. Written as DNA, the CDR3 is TGTGCCAGCAGCCTAGCGGGAGGGGGAAATGAGCAGTTCTTC.

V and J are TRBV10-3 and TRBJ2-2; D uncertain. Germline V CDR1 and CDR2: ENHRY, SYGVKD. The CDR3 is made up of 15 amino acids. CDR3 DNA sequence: TGTGCAACCTTCACGAGACTTACGAACACCGGGGAGCTGTTTTTT. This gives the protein CATFTRLTNTGELFF.

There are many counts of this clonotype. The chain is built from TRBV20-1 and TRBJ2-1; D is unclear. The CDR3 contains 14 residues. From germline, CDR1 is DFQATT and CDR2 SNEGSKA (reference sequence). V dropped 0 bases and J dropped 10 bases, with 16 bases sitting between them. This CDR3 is CSARDRLGPREQFF. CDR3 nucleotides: TGCAGTGCTAGAGATCGGTTAGGGCCTCGGGAGCAGTTCTTC.

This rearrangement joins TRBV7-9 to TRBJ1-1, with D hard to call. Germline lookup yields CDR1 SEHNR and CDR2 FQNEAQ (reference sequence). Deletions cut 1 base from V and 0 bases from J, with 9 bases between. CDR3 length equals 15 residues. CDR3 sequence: CASSLVRAMNTEAFF. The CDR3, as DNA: TGTGCCAGCAGCTTAGTGCGGGCCATGAACACTGAAGCTTTCTTT.

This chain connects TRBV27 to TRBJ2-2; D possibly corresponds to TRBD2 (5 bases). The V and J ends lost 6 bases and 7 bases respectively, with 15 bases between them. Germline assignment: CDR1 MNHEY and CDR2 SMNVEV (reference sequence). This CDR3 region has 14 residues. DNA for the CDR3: TGTGCCAGCAGCCCCGGGTTACTAGTCGGGGAGCTGTTTTTT. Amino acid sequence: CASSPGLLVGELFF.

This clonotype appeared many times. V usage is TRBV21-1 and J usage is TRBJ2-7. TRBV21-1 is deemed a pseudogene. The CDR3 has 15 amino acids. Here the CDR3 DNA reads TGTGCCAGCAGCAAGAGGCAAGGTCGAAACTACGAGCAGTACTTC. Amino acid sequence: CASSKRQGRNYEQYF.

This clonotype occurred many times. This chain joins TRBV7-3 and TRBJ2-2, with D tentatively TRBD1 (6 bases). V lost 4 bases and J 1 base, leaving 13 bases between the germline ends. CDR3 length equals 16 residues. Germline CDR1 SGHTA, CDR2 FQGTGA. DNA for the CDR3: TGTGCCAGCAGCTCCCAGGACAGTCAGAACACCGGGGAGCTGTTTTTT. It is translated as CASSSQDSQNTGELFF.

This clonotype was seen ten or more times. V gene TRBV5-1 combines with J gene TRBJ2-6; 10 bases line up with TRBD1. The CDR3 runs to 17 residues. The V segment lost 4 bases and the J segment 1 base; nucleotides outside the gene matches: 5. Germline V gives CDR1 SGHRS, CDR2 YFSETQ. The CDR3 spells CASSMDRGRSGANVLTF. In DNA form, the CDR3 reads TGCGCCAGCAGCATGGACAGGGGGAGGTCTGGGGCCAACGTCCTGACTTTC.

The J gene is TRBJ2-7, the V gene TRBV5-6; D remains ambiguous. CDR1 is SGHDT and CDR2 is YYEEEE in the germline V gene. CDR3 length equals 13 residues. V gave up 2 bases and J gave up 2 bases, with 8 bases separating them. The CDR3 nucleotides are TGTGCCAGCAGCTTCGCAGCTGCCTACGAGCAGTACTTC. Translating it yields CASSFAAAYEQYF.

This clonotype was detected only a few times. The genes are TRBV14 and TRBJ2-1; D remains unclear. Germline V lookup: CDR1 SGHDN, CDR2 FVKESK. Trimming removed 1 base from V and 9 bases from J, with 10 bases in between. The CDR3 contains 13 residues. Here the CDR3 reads CASSQVYAGEQFF. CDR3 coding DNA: TGTGCCAGCAGCCAAGTATACGCTGGTGAGCAGTTCTTC.

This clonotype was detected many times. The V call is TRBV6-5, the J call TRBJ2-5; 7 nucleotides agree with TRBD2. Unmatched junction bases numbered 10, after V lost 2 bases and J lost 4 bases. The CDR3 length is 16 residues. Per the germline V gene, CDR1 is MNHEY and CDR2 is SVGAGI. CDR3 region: CASSYREGWEGETQYF. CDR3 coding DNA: TGTGCCAGCAGTTACAGGGAAGGCTGGGAGGGAGAGACCCAGTACTTC.

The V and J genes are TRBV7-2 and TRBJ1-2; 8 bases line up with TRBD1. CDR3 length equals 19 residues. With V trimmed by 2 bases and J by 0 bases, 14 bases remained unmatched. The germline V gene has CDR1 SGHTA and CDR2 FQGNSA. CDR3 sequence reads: CASSLKLRQGKKANYGYTF. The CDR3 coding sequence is TGTGCCAGCAGCTTAAAGCTGAGACAGGGGAAAAAGGCTAACTATGGCTACACCTTC.

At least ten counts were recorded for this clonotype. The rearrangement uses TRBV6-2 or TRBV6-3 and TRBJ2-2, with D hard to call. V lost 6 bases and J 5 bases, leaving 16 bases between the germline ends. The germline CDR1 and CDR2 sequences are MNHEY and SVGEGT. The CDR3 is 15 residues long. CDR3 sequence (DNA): TGTGCCAGCAGGTCTCCGGTCGGTCCGACCGGGGAGCTGTTTTTT. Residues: CASRSPVGPTGELFF.

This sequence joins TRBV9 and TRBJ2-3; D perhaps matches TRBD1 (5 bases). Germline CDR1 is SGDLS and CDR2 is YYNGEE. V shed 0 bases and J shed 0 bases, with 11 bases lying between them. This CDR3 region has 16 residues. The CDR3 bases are TGTGCCAGCAGCGTAGGGATCAGGGATAGCACAGATACGCAGTATTTT. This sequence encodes CASSVGIRDSTDTQYF. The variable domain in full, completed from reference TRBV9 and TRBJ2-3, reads DSGVTQTPKHLITATGQRVTLRCSPRSGDLSVYWYQQSLDQGLQFLIQYYNGEERAKGNILERFSAQQFPDLHSELNLSSLELGDSALYFCASSVGIRDSTDTQYFGPGTRLTVL.

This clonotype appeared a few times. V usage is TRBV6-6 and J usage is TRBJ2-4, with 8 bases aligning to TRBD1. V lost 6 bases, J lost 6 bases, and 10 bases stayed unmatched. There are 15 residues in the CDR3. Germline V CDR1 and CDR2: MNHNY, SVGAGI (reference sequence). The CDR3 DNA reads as TGTGCCAGCAGCCCCAACAGGGGGGAAAGAAACATTCAGTACTTC. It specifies CASSPNRGERNIQYF.

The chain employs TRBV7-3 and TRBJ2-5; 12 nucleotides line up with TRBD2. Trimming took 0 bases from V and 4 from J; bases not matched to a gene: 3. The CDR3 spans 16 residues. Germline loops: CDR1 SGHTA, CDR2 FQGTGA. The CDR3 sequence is CASSLTPGLAGETQYF. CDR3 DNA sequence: TGTGCCAGCAGCTTAACCCCGGGACTAGCGGGAGAGACCCAGTACTTC.

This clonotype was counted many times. The CDR3 bases are TGCGCCAGCAGCTTGCGACAGGCGAACACCGGGGAGCTGTTTTTT. Translation gives CASSLRQANTGELFF. The chain links TRBV5-1 to TRBJ2-2, with D perhaps TRBD1 (6 bases). This CDR3 is built from 15 residues. Deletions cut 1 base from V and 0 bases from J, with 7 bases between. Germline V CDR1 and CDR2: SGHRS, YFSETQ.

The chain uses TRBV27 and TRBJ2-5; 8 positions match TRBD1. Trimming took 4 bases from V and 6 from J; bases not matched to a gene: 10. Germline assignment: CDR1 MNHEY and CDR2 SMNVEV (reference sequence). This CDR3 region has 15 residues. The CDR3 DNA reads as TGTGCCAGCAGTTCCCTCCGACAGGGGATAAAGACCCAGTACTTC. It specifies CASSSLRQGIKTQYF.

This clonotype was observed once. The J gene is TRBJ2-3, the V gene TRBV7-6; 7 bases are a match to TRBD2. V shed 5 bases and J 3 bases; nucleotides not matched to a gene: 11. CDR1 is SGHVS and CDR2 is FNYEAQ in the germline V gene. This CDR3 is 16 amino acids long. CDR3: CASSLDFGSGTDTQYF. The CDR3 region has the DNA TGTGCCAGCAGCCTAGATTTTGGTAGCGGGACAGATACGCAGTATTTT. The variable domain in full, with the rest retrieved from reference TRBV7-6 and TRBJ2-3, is GAGVSQSPRYKVTKRGQDVALRCDPISGHVSLYWYRQALGQGPEFLTYFNYEAQQDKSGLPNDRFSAERPEGSISTLTIQRTEQRDSAMYRCASSLDFGSGTDTQYFGPGTRLTVL.

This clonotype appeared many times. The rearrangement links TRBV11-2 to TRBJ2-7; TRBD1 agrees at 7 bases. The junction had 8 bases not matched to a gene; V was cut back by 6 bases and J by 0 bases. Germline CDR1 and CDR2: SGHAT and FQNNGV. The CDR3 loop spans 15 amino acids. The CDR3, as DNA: TGTGCCAGCAGACGTACCGACAGGGCCTCCTACGAGCAGTACTTC. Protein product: CASRRTDRASYEQYF.

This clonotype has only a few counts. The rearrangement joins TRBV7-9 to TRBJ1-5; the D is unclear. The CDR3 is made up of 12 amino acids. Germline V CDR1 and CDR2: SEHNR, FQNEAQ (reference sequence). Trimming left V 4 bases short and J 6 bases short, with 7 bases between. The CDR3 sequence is CASSSPTQPQHF. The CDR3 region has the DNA TGTGCCAGCAGCTCTCCTACTCAGCCCCAGCATTTT.

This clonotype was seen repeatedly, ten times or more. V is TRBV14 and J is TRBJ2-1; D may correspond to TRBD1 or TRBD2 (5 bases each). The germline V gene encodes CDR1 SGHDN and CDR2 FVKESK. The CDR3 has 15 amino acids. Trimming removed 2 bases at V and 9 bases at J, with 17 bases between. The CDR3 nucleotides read TGTGCCAGCAGCCAACCGGGACGGGGCTGGAGTGAGCAGTTCTTC. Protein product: CASSQPGRGWSEQFF.